The text below deals with one T cell receptor beta chain. Its antigen specificity is not known. No much larger clonotype is one base removed from it; base qualities were not supplied. The donors were healthy, HIV-negative adults with no recently reported acute infections or vaccinations. Only Caucasian adults living in Nashville, Tennessee, USA were represented among the donors. CD4+ T cells were enriched through magnetic negative selection, after which naive cells were positively selected on CD45RA and the remaining negative fraction served as the memory subset. Blood was obtained by leukapheresis, after which PBMCs were separated by Ficoll-Histopaque density gradient centrifugation and cryopreserved in liquid nitrogen vapor phase. Purity and quantity of every magnetically sorted T cell population were checked by analytical flow cytometry. Each sorted fraction had its genomic DNA isolated and then quantified by UV absorbance on a Nanodrop 2000c.

Using the deep immunoSEQ assay, TCR CDR3 regions were amplified from genomic DNA by multiplex PCR. Genomic DNA extracted from each cell subset was distributed evenly over all wells of several immunoSEQ 96-well plates, and each plate served as one replicate. Each replicate PCR for sorted subsets received roughly 0.2 ug genomic DNA, equal to roughly 33,000 T cell genomes. Purified libraries were measured with a Qubit 3.0 fluorometer, size-checked on a Bioanalyzer 2100, and measured again with the KAPA Library Quantification kit. Every immunoSEQ 96-well plate was sequenced on a separate single-read 150-cycle Illumina NextSeq 550 flow cell. In the original analysis: Because the immunoSEQ output held only junctional sequences and lacked quality scores, the filtering could not match the filtering applied to full-length reads. To assign V/J genes and CDR3, sequences were annotated against IMGT germline references using PyIR, a Python wrapper for IgBLAST v1.9. Reads with weak V/J assignments (E-value above 1e-6), missing CDR3, stop codons, out-of-frame junctions, or ambiguous translated residues were removed. V3J clonotypes were defined as sequences sharing the same inferred V gene, J gene, and CDR3 amino acid sequence. The percentage overlap between two repertoires was calculated by dividing the number of shared unique clonotypes by the size of the smaller repertoire. Three approaches were used to assess repertoire richness: RTK rarefaction, the Chao1 estimator, and Recon v2.1 estimates of unobserved clonotypes. Generation probabilities for all TCRbeta clonotypes obtained by the gDNA method from a few donors were computed using OLGA. Imported from immuneACCESS, the table was reduced by TCRdb to in-frame sequences with V and J called. These copies leave out some clones; in studies compared against another copy, an unresolved V gene accounts for under half, and the cause of the remainder is not known. The DNA was the basis for D and trimming; V, J and clone size are from that table. This sample holds roughly 2 million clones; around 95% were observed only once. The ten largest account for approximately 0.13% of the sample.

The sample comes from a study of shared clonotypes between healthy human individuals (dated by TCRdb to about 2020). As for the study more broadly: The cohort comprised a couple of women and a few men aged 18 to 49 years. To increase sequencing depth and limit assay-specific biases, TCR repertoire library preparation and sequencing were carried out by different laboratories using diverse techniques. For each donor, CD4 naive and CD4 memory were each run on three plates, CD8 naive on two plates, and CD8 memory on one plate. Between about 0.9 and 9 billion PBMCs per donor were obtained by leukapheresis. To estimate repertoire size and how much clonotypes are shared between individuals, the study performed deep sequencing of blood TCR repertoires from a few healthy adults.

V trim: 6 bases; J trim: 5 bases; unmatched bases: 7. The germline V gene encodes CDR1 MNHNY and CDR2 SVGAGI (reference sequence). The CDR3 spans 15 residues, from the cysteine through the phenylalanine. Of the read, only the CDR3 DNA is kept; its 45 bases are in frame from base 1. Overall study outcomes, separate from this receptor: Compared with non-shared clonotypes, clonotypes shared by all four sorted-subset donors had higher generation probabilities. Sampling was restricted to blood, and TCR repertoires in tissues likely differ from the TCR repertoires found in blood. Approximately 5% of naive CD4, around 3.5% of naive CD8, roughly 2.5% of memory CD4, and 0.4% of memory CD8 clonotypes were shared across several donors. Because the study included only a small number of donors, the genetic and exposure-history diversity represented was limited. Pairwise subsampling led to the expectation that sequencing depth would affect the degree of clonotype sharing among donors. Incomplete sequencing was indicated by rarefaction of sorted-subset datasets, despite the large sequencing depth. Naive subsets generally had larger estimated clonotype richness than memory subsets did.

This receptor was obtained from a man between 18 and 35 years old in good health. The rearranged segments are TRBV6-6 and TRBJ1-6, with 7 junctional bases fitting TRBD1. Sample: naive CD4+ T cells sorted from blood. This sample's cell subset or site label indicates: CD45RA+ positively selected. The DNA sequence is as follows: TGTGCCAGCAGGGCGGGACAGACACATAATTCACCCCTCCACTTT. It translates as CASRAGQTHNSPLHF.